This record covers a single TCR beta chain. The target antigen is unknown. The CDR3 covers 15 residues. Between the trimmed V and J ends, which lost 0 bases and 0 bases, there was a span of 10 bases. Germline V gene data show CDR1 as SGDLS and CDR2 as YYNGEE. The study drew donors from healthy Caucasian individuals in Russia aged roughly 6 to 100. Researchers report isolating at least 7 million PBMCs per sample. The data belong to a study of blood T cells in healthy people across ages. Through a sample-barcoded 5' primer and a J-beta primer mix, a second PCR was run for about 6 to 12 cycles. Via MiXCR, TCRdb re-called the 5' RACE reads, giving one row per CDR3 protein. This table holds about 1,500,000 distinct CDR3 sequences, roughly 30% found once. General observations from the study: The authors considered diversity estimates from one million T cells to be underestimates.

This chain connects TRBV9 to TRBJ2-7, with D possibly being TRBD1 or TRBD2 (6 bases each). This receptor was taken from a woman aged 25 to 39 in good health. Input material: blood. As DNA, the CDR3 is TGTGCCAGCAGCGTAGGGAGGGACAACTCCTACGAGCAGTACTTC. This sequence encodes CASSVGRDNSYEQYF.